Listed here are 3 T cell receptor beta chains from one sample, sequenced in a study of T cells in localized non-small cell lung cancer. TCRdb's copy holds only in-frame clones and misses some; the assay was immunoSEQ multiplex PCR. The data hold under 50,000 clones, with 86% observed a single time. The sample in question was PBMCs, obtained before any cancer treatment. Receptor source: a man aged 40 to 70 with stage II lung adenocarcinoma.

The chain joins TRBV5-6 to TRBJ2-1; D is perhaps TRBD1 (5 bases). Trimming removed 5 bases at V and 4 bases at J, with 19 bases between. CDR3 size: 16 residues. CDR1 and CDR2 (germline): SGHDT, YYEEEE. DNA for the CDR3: TGTGCCAGCAGACTATTACAGGTAGGGGATTACAATGAGCAGTTCTTC. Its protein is CASRLLQVGDYNEQFF.

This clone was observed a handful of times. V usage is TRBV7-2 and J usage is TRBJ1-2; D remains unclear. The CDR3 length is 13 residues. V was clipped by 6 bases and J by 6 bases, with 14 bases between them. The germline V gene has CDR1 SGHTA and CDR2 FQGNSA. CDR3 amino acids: CASSSPNTDGYTF. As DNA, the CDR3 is TGTGCCAGCAGTTCCCCAAACACAGATGGCTACACCTTC.

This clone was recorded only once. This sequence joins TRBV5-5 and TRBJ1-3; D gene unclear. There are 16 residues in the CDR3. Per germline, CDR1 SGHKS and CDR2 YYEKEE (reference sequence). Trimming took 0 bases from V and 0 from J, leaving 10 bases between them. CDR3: CASSLAVDSSGNTIYF. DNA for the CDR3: TGTGCCAGCAGCTTGGCGGTGGATAGCTCTGGAAACACCATATATTTT.